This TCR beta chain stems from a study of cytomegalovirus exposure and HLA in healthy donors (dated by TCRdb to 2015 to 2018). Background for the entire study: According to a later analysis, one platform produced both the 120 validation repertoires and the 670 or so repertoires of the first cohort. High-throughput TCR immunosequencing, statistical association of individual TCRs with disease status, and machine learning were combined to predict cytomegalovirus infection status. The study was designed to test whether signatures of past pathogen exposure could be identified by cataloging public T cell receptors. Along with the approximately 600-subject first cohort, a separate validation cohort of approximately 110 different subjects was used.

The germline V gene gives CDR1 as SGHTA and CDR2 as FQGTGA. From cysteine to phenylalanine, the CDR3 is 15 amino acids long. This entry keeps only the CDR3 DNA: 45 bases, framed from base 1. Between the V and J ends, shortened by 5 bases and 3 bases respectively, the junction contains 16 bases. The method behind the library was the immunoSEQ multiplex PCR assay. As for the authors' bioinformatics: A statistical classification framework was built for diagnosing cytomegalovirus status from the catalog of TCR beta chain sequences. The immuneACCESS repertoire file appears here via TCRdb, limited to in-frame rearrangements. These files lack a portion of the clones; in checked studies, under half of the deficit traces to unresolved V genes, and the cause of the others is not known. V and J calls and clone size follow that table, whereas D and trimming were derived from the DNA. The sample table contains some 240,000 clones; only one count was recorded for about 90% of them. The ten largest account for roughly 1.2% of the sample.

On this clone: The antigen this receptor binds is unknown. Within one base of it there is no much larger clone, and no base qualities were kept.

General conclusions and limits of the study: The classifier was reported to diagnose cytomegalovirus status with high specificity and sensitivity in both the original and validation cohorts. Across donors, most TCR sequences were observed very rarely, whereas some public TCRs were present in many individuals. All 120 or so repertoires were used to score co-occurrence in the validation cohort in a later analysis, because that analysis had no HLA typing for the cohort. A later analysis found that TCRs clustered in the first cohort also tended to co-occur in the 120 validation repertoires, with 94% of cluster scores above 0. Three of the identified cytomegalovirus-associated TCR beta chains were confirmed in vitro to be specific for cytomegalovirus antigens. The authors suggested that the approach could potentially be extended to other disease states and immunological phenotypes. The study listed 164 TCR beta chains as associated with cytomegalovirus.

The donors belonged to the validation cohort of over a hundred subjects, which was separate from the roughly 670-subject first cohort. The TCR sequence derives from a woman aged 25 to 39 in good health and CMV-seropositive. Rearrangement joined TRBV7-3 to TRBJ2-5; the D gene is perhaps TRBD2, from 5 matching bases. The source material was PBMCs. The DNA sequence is TGTGCCAGCAGCCCCTATGGAGGTGGGGAAGAGACCCAGTACTTC. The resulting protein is CASSPYGGGEETQYF.